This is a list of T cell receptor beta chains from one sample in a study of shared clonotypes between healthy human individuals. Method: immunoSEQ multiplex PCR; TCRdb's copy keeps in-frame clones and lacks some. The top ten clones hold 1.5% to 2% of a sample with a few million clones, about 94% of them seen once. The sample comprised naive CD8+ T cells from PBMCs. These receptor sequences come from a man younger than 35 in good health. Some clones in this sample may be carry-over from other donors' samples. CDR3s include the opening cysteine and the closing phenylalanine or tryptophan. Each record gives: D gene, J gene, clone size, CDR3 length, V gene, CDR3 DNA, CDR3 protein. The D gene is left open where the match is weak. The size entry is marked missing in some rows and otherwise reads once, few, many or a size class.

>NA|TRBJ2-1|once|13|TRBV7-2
TGTGCCAGCAGCTCCCTGAGTGTGAATGAGCAGTTCTTC
CASSSLSVNEQFF
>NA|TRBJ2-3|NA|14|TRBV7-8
TGTGCCAGCAGGGGGGATGACCACACAGATACGCAGTATTTT
CASRGDDHTDTQYF
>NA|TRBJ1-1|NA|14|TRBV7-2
TGTGCCAGCCACGGGAGGAGGGGAAGCACTGAAGCTTTCTTT
CASHGRRGSTEAFF
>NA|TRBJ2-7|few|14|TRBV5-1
TGCGCCAGCAGCTTGGTAGGGCAGAACTACGAGCAGTACTTC
CASSLVGQNYEQYF
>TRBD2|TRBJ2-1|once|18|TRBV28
TGTGCCAGCAGTCCCTCTCCCTCAGCTAGCGGGAGCTACAATGAGCAGTTCTTC
CASSPSPSASGSYNEQFF
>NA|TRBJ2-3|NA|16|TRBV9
TGTGCCAGCAGCGTAGATCGGTTGATGGCCACAGATACGCAGTATTTT
CASSVDRLMATDTQYF
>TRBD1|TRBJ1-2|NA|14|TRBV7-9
TGTGCCAGCAGCTTAGCTGGGACAGATTATGGCTACACCTTC
CASSLAGTDYGYTF
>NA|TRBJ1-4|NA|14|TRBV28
TGTGCCAGCAGTTTAACTGCAACTAATGAAAAACTGTTTTTT
CASSLTATNEKLFF
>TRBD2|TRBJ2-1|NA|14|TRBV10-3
TGTGCCATCAGAGCGGGATTAGGGCCGAATGAGCAGTTCTTC
CAIRAGLGPNEQFF
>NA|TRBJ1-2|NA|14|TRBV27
TGTGCCAGCAGTCCCCGGGACTTTAGTTATGGCTACACCTTC
CASSPRDFSYGYTF
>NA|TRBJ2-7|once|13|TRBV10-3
TGTGCCATCGGGTCCAGCGGCACCTACGAGCAGTACTTC
CAIGSSGTYEQYF
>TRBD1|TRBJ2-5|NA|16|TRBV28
TGTGCCAGCAGTTTACCTGGGACAGGGGGCCGGGAGACCCAGTACTTC
CASSLPGTGGRETQYF
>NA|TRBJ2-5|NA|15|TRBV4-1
TGCGCCAGCAGCTCCCGGGACGCGGGGCAAGAGACCCAGTACTTC
CASSSRDAGQETQYF
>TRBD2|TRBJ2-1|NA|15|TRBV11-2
TGTGCCAGCAGCGAGGGCGGGAGGGCCCCCAATGAGCAGTTCTTC
CASSEGGRAPNEQFF
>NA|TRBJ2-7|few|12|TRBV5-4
TGTGCCAGCAGCTTACGGGGCTACGAGCAGTACTTC
CASSLRGYEQYF